The present T cell receptor beta chain was sequenced within a study of T cell repertoires in cytomegalovirus infection. The wider study: It can be stated that public TCR beta signatures indicated CMV infection as well as a matching HLA type.

The CDR3 consists of 12 residues. Deletions cut 4 bases from V and 2 bases from J, with 5 bases between. CDR1 SGHVS and CDR2 FQNEAQ come from the germline V gene. Each CDR3 protein is one row after TCRdb ran MiXCR on the reads. The sample contains some 62,000 distinct CDR3 sequences, 20% of which appear only once. This clonotype was detected many times. Antigen: not known. This chain links TRBV7-8 with TRBJ1-2, with TRBD1 as a possible D gene (5 bases). The sample here was CD8+ T cells from cultured PBMCs, taken from culture after CMV antigen stimulation. The clonotype originates from a human donor in good health (CMV status not recorded). Some clones in this sample may be carry-over from other donors' samples. CDR3 protein: CASSWDNYGYTF. In DNA form, the CDR3 reads TGTGCCAGCAGCTGGGACAACTATGGCTACACCTTC.